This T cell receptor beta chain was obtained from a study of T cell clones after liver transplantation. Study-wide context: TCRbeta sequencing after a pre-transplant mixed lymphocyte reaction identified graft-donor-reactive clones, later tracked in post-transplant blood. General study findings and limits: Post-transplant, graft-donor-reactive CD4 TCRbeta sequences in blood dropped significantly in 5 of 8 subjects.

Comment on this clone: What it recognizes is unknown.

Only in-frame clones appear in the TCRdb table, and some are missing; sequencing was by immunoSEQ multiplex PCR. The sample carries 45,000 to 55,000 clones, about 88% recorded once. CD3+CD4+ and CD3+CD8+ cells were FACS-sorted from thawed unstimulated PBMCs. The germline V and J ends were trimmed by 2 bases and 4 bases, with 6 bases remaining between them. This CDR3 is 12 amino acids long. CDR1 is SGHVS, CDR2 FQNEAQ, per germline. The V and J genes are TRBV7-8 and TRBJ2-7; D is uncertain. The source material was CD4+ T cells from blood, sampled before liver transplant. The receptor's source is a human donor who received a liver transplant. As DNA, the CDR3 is TGTGCCAGCAGCTTACAGGCGTACGAGCAGTACTTC. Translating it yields CASSLQAYEQYF.